This T cell receptor (beta chain) is drawn from a study of blood T cell repertoires in COVID-19. Study context: Researchers got acute and convalescent COVID-19 samples from the United States, Italy and Spain. T cells, B-cell-depleted T cells, or PBMCs provided the cDNA or gDNA that served as material.

Source study methods: Counts of nucleated cells, estimated from reference gene primer amplification, were obtained. Profiling relied on immunoSEQ multiplex PCR, and the TCRdb table lists in-frame clones only, not all of them. V and J calls and clone size are copied from that table; D and trimming were computed from the DNA. The profile shows 130,000 or so clones, 70% to 90% of them singletons. Source material: peripheral blood. The clonotype comes from a woman aged 45-59 years who had recovered from COVID-19.

CDR3 amino acids: CASSFGATGELFF. CDR3 DNA sequence: TGTGCCAGCAGCTTTGGGGCGACCGGGGAGCTGTTTTTT. The chain couples TRBV7-2 to TRBJ2-2; D is perhaps TRBD1 (5 bases). Trimming took off 3 bases at V and 5 bases at J, with 7 bases between the two ends. CDR3 length equals 13 residues. Germline CDR1 is SGHTA and CDR2 is FQGNSA.